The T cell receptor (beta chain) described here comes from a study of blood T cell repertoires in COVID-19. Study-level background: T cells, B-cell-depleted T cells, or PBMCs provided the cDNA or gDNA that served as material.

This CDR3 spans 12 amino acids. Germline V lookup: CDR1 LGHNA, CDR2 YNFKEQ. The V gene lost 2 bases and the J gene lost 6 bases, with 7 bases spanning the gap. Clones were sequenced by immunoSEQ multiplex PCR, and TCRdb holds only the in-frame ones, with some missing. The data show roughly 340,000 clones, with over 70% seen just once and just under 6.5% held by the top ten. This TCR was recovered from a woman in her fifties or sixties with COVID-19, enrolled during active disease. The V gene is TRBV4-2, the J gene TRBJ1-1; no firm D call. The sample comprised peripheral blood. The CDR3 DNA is TGTGCCAGCAGCCAAACTGGTTCTGAAGCTTTCTTT. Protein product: CASSQTGSEAFF.